A single sample is the source of the 25 T cell receptor beta chains below, sequenced in a study of long-term antiretroviral therapy in people with HIV. The assay, immunoSEQ v3.0, was run at survey level. Data came from immunoSEQ multiplex PCR; TCRdb stores just in-frame clones and leaves some out. Of 20,000 to 25,000 clones in the sample, 70% to 90% were seen once. The specimen comprised unsorted PBMCs, sampled 1.6 years after starting antiretroviral therapy. Receptors were obtained from a man between 40 and 49 years old with HIV.

The table lists this clone with a few counts. The genes are TRBV6-1 and TRBJ1-5, with D possibly matching TRBD1 (5 bases). The V and J ends lost 8 bases and 0 bases respectively, with 11 bases between them. Per germline, CDR1 MNHNS and CDR2 SASEGT. This CDR3 has 14 residues. CDR3 loop: CASDRGYSNQPQHF. The CDR3 DNA reads TGTGCCAGCGATCGGGGCTATAGCAATCAGCCCCAGCATTTT.

The V gene is TRBV14, the J gene TRBJ2-7; no clear D. The germline gives CDR1 SGHDN, CDR2 FVKESK. Trimming removed 0 bases at V and 2 bases at J, with 5 bases between. CDR3 size: 13 residues. The CDR3 DNA follows: TGTGCCAGCAGCCAAGATCGGCCCTACGAGCAGTACTTC. This encodes CASSQDRPYEQYF.

The gene calls are TRBV5-1 and TRBJ2-3; 7 bases agree with TRBD1. The CDR3 loop spans 14 amino acids. After removal of 4 bases from V and 1 base from J, the junction contained 3 bases not matched to a gene. Germline values: CDR1 SGHRS, CDR2 YFSETQ. CDR3 amino acids: CASSDRAGTDTQYF. The CDR3 nucleotides are TGCGCCAGCAGCGACAGGGCTGGCACAGATACGCAGTATTTT.

The rearrangement uses TRBV11-2 and TRBJ2-1; 7 bases are shared with TRBD1. The CDR3 is 15 residues long. CDR1 SGHAT and CDR2 FQNNGV come from the germline V gene. Unmatched junction bases numbered 5, after V lost 5 bases and J lost 1 base. The CDR3 DNA reads TGTGCCAGCAGCGCTAACAGGGGATCCTACAATGAGCAGTTCTTC. It codes for CASSANRGSYNEQFF. The full variable domain, in which reference TRBV11-2 and TRBJ2-1 provide the parts outside the CDR3, is EAGVAQSPRYKIIEKRQSVAFWCNPISGHATLYWYQQILGQGPKLLIQFQNNGVVDDSQLPKDRFSAERLKGVDSTLKIQPAKLEDSAVYLCASSANRGSYNEQFFGPGTRLTVL.

The rearrangement links TRBV19 to TRBJ2-7; D might be TRBD2 (5 bases). From germline, CDR1 is LNHDA and CDR2 SQIVND (reference sequence). The V end lost 10 bases, the J end lost 3 bases, and 13 bases lay between the germline ends. The CDR3 has 12 residues. CDR3 residues: CATSDGGYEQYF. Written as DNA, the CDR3 is TGTGCCACCTCGGACGGAGGCTACGAGCAGTACTTC.

This sequence joins TRBV18 and TRBJ2-7; 10 nucleotides align to TRBD1. V shed 3 bases, J shed 5 bases, and the junction held 1 base outside the gene matches. The length of the CDR3 is 13 residues. Germline V gene sequence: CDR1 KGHSH, CDR2 LQKENI. CDR3 protein: CASSPGTGDEQYF. In DNA, the CDR3 is TGTGCCAGCTCACCCGGGACAGGGGACGAGCAGTACTTC.

The chain links TRBV27 to TRBJ1-1, with D tentatively TRBD1 (5 bases). CDR1 and CDR2 from the germline V gene are MNHEY and SMNVEV (reference sequence). This CDR3 comprises 16 residues. Trimming pared 1 base from V and 3 bases from J, leaving 15 bases between. The CDR3 loop reads CASSLFFGRADTEAFF. For the CDR3, the DNA is TGTGCCAGCAGTTTATTTTTCGGCAGGGCCGACACTGAAGCTTTCTTT.

This clone has a single count. The chain couples TRBV27 to TRBJ1-5; D ambiguous. CDR3 size: 13 residues. The ends were cut back, 2 bases at V and 3 bases at J, with 5 bases in the middle. CDR1 is MNHEY and CDR2 is SMNVEV in the germline V gene (reference sequence). The CDR3 here is CASSLGHNQPQHF. Here the CDR3 DNA reads TGTGCCAGCAGTTTAGGGCACAATCAGCCCCAGCATTTT.

V is TRBV5-1 and J is TRBJ2-7; a weak D match, TRBD2 (6 bases). This CDR3 comprises 12 residues. Between the trimmed V and J ends, which lost 4 bases and 6 bases, there was a span of 11 bases. Germline CDR1 is SGHRS and CDR2 is YFSETQ. The CDR3 loop reads CASSAQGLEQYF. CDR3 bases: TGCGCCAGCAGCGCCCAGGGACTCGAGCAGTACTTC.

The genes are TRBV10-3 and TRBJ2-7, with 10 bases that match TRBD1. The CDR3 runs to 14 residues. Germline trimming cut 10 bases from V and 6 bases from J; bases unmatched to any gene: 12. The germline CDR1 and CDR2 sequences are ENHRY and SYGVKD. CDR3 nucleotide sequence: TGTGCCACCACGAGTGGGACAGGGGCTGTCGAGCAGTACTTC. Protein product: CATTSGTGAVEQYF.

The chain is built from TRBV7-6 and TRBJ2-2; a possible D gene is TRBD1 (6 bases). Germline values: CDR1 SGHVS, CDR2 FNYEAQ. V lost 5 bases to trimming and J lost 1 base, with 11 bases between them. The CDR3 runs to 15 residues. CDR3 coding DNA: TGTGCCAGCAGCCCACCCAGGGGGAACACCGGGGAGCTGTTTTTT. Protein product: CASSPPRGNTGELFF.

The V call is TRBV9, the J call TRBJ1-4, with no clear D. CDR3 length: 15 residues. Germline-derived CDR1 and CDR2 are SGDLS and YYNGEE. Trimming removed 0 bases at V and 5 bases at J, with 11 bases between. CDR3: CASSVDIGFNEKLFF. The DNA for the CDR3 is TGTGCCAGCAGCGTAGATATTGGATTCAATGAAAAACTGTTTTTT.

This sequence joins TRBV19 and TRBJ1-1, with D perhaps matching TRBD1 (6 bases). The CDR3 totals 16 residues. CDR1 is LNHDA and CDR2 is SQIVND in the germline V gene (reference sequence). Deletions cut 3 bases from V and 0 bases from J, with 14 bases between. The CDR3 loop is CASSIFGGLMNTEAFF. DNA for the CDR3: TGTGCCAGTAGTATCTTTGGGGGGCTGATGAACACTGAAGCTTTCTTT.

This sequence joins TRBV5-4 and TRBJ2-7; 7 bases line up with TRBD2. CDR3 size: 14 residues. With 4 bases clipped from V and 0 bases from J, the junction kept 4 bases outside the gene matches. The germline gives CDR1 SGHNT, CDR2 YYREEE (reference sequence). The CDR3 spells CASSTERDSYEQYF. DNA for the CDR3: TGTGCCAGCAGCACCGAGCGGGACTCCTACGAGCAGTACTTC. The full variable domain, in which reference TRBV5-4 and TRBJ2-7 provide the parts outside the CDR3, is ETGVTQSPTHLIKTRGQQVTLRCSSQSGHNTVSWYQQALGQGPQFIFQYYREEENGRGNFPPRFSGLQFPNYSSELNVNALELDDSALYLCASSTERDSYEQYFGPGTRLTVT.

The rearrangement links TRBV5-4 to TRBJ1-5; D is possibly TRBD1 (6 bases). This CDR3 comprises 13 residues. Germline CDR1 is SGHNT and CDR2 is YYREEE (reference sequence). V dropped 4 bases and J dropped 6 bases, with 11 bases sitting between them. The CDR3: CASSNQGTQPQHF. For the CDR3, the DNA is TGTGCCAGCAGCAACCAGGGGACTCAGCCCCAGCATTTT.

The chain links TRBV6-1 to TRBJ1-2; the D gene is possibly TRBD1 (5 bases). CDR3 length: 16 residues. With 2 bases removed from V and 5 bases from J, the gap between germline ends came to 18 bases. Germline loops: CDR1 MNHNS, CDR2 SASEGT. CDR3 loop: CASSEYRGRFGYGYTF. CDR3 DNA: TGTGCCAGCAGTGAATATCGGGGGAGGTTTGGGTATGGCTACACCTTC.

The chain recombines TRBV6-5 with TRBJ2-2, with D maybe TRBD2 (6 bases). The V gene's germline CDR1 is MNHEY and CDR2 SVGAGI. The germline V and J ends were trimmed by 6 bases and 8 bases, with 19 bases remaining between them. The CDR3 spans 15 residues. CDR3 nucleotide sequence: TGTGCCAGCAGGCCTATCGGGGGATACGCTGGGGAGCTGTTTTTT. Translated: CASRPIGGYAGELFF.

This clone was observed a single time. V gene TRBV20-1 combines with J gene TRBJ1-1, with D uncertain. Deletions cut 6 bases from V and 4 bases from J, with 9 bases between. CDR1 is DFQATT, CDR2 SNEGSKA, per germline (reference sequence). CDR3 length equals 11 residues. The CDR3 DNA reads as TGCAGTGCCCTCCTGGGCACTGAAGCTTTCTTT. Translated, it gives CSALLGTEAFF.

The V and J genes are TRBV5-4 and TRBJ2-1; the D gene is possibly TRBD2 (5 bases). This CDR3 region has 14 residues. Germline assignment: CDR1 SGHNT and CDR2 YYREEE (reference sequence). Deletions cut 10 bases from V and 10 bases from J, with 24 bases between. CDR3 residues: CARHRPTGGPEQFF. The DNA for the CDR3 is TGTGCCCGACATCGGCCGACCGGAGGTCCGGAGCAGTTCTTC.

This clone occurred once. The V gene is TRBV7-8, the J gene TRBJ1-1; D is ambiguous. Trimming took off 1 base at V and 10 bases at J, with 13 bases between the two ends. Germline V gene sequence: CDR1 SGHVS, CDR2 FQNEAQ. The CDR3 runs to 13 residues. The CDR3 protein is CASSLELFNGAFF. The CDR3, as DNA: TGTGCCAGCAGCTTAGAACTTTTTAACGGAGCTTTCTTT.

In DNA form, the CDR3 reads TGTGCCACCACAACAGGGATTGAGAGCAATCAGCCCCAGCATTTT. Amino acid sequence: CATTTGIESNQPQHF. The chain joins TRBV27 to TRBJ1-5, with D possibly matching TRBD1 (6 bases). The CDR3 has 15 amino acids. Between the trimmed V and J ends, which lost 10 bases and 1 base, there was a span of 17 bases. From germline, CDR1 is MNHEY and CDR2 SMNVEV (reference sequence).

The genes are TRBV10-3 and TRBJ1-2; D possibly corresponds to TRBD1 (6 bases). Looked up from germline, CDR1 is ENHRY and CDR2 is SYGVKD. This CDR3 has 14 amino acids. The germline V and J ends were trimmed by 2 bases and 6 bases, with 13 bases remaining between them. The DNA for the CDR3 is TGTGCCATCAGTGAGCCCCATGAGGGGGATGGCTACACCTTC. Translating gives CAISEPHEGDGYTF.

The V and J genes are TRBV9 and TRBJ2-1; a weak D match, TRBD1 (6 bases). Trimming took off 0 bases at V and 0 bases at J, with 13 bases between the two ends. Per germline, CDR1 SGDLS and CDR2 YYNGEE. This CDR3 has 17 residues. In DNA form, the CDR3 reads TGTGCCAGCAGCGTAGCAGCAGGGGATAGCTCCTACAATGAGCAGTTCTTC. Translating it yields CASSVAAGDSSYNEQFF.

The rearrangement joins TRBV4-1 to TRBJ2-3; perhaps TRBD2 as D (5 bases). Trimming cost V 0 bases and J 6 bases, with 7 bases left between them. This CDR3 comprises 13 residues. Germline V gives CDR1 MGHRA, CDR2 YSYEKL. The CDR3 region is CASSQDSGDTQYF. The DNA of the CDR3 is TGCGCCAGCAGCCAAGACTCGGGGGATACGCAGTATTTT.

This sequence joins TRBV20-1 and TRBJ1-1; D remains ambiguous. This CDR3 is built from 11 residues. Germline V gene sequence: CDR1 DFQATT, CDR2 SNEGSKA (reference sequence). The V and J ends lost 3 bases and 4 bases respectively, with 6 bases between them. The chain's CDR3 is CSASWGTEAFF. The CDR3 region has the DNA TGCAGTGCTAGTTGGGGCACTGAAGCTTTCTTT.